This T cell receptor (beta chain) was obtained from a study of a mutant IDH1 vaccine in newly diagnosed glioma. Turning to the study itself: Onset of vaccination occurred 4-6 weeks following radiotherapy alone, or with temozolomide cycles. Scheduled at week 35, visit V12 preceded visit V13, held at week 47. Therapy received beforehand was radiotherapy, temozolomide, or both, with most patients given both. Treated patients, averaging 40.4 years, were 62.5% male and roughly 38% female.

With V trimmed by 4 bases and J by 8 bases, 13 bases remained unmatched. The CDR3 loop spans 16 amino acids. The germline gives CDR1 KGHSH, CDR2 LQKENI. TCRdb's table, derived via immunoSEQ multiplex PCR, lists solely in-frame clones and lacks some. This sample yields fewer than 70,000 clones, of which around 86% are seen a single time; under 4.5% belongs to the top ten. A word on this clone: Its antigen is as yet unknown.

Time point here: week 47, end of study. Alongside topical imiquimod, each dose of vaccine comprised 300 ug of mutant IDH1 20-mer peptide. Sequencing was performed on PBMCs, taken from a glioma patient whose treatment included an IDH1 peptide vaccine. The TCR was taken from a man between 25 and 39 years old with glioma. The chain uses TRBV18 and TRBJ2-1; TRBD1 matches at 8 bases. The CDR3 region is CASSLSTGGGNYEQFF. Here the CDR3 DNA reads TGTGCCAGCTCACTCTCAACAGGGGGTGGAAACTATGAGCAGTTCTTC.